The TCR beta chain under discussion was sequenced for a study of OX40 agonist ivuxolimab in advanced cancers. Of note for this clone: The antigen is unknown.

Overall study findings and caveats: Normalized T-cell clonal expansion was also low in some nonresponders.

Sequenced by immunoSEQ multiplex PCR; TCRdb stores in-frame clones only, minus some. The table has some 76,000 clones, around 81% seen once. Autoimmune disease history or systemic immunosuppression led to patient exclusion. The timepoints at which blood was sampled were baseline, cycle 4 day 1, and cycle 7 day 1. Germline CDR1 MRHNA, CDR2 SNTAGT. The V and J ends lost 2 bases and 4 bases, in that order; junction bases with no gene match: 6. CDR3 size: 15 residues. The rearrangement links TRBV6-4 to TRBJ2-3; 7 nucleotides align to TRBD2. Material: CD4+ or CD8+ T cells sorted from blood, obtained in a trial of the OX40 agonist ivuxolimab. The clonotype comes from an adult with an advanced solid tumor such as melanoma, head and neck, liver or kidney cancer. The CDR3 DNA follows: TGTGCCAGCAGTGACCAGGCGGGAGAGGCAGATACGCAGTATTTT. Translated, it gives CASSDQAGEADTQYF.